Below, 17 T cell receptor beta chains from the same sample are listed, as sequenced in a study of T-cell memory formation after mild COVID-19. Using its own MiXCR run on the 5' RACE reads, TCRdb lists one record per CDR3 protein. The data show around 310,000 distinct CDR3 sequences, roughly 19% seen once. Sequences were obtained from PBMCs or a T cell subset sorted from them (not recorded which). Receptor source: a man between 18 and 35 years old who had mild COVID-19 (a few samples of this study predate the infection). Cell type and time point are not known.

This rearrangement joins TRBV20-1 to TRBJ2-3, with 15 bases matching TRBD2. This CDR3 is built from 16 residues. Germline CDR1 is DFQATT and CDR2 is SNEGSKA (reference sequence). V shed 3 bases, J shed 6 bases, and the junction held 7 bases outside the gene matches. Here the CDR3 reads CSARRTSGGARDTQYF. CDR3 coding DNA: TGCAGTGCTAGGAGGACTAGCGGGGGGGCCCGGGATACGCAGTATTTT.

At least ten counts were recorded for this clonotype. The CDR3 here is CASGLTGTGEDEQFF. Written as DNA, the CDR3 is TGTGCTAGTGGTTTGACCGGGACAGGGGAAGATGAGCAGTTCTTC. The chain couples TRBV12-5 to TRBJ2-1; 10 bases are a match to TRBD1. The CDR3 totals 15 residues. The germline V gene encodes CDR1 LGHNT and CDR2 FRNRAP. V lost 2 bases and J lost 8; bases outside the gene matches: 6.

This clonotype was counted at least ten times. V is TRBV7-2 and J is TRBJ1-5; D gene uncertain. The germline V and J ends were trimmed by 5 bases and 3 bases, with 8 bases remaining between them. The CDR3 runs to 13 residues. Germline V CDR1 and CDR2: SGHTA, FQGNSA. The DNA of the CDR3 is TGTGCCAGCAGCCCCACGACCAATCAGCCCCAGCATTTT. It is translated as CASSPTTNQPQHF. The full variable domain, completed using reference TRBV7-2 and TRBJ1-5, is GAGVSQSPSNKVTEKGKDVELRCDPISGHTALYWYRQSLGQGLEFLIYFQGNSAPDKSGLPSDRFSAERTGGSVSTLTIQRTQQEDSAVYLCASSPTTNQPQHFGDGTRLSIL.

The gene calls are TRBV7-9 and TRBJ2-1; TRBD2 aligns across 7 bases. V was pared by 5 bases and J by 5 bases, with 3 bases of the junction left unmatched. There are 13 residues in the CDR3. CDR1 is SEHNR, CDR2 FQNEAQ, per germline (reference sequence). The CDR3 loop reads CASSRGDDNEQFF. CDR3 DNA: TGTGCCAGCAGCCGGGGGGATGACAATGAGCAGTTCTTC.

This chain joins TRBV7-2 and TRBJ2-1, with 7 bases matching TRBD1. V gave up 5 bases and J gave up 2 bases; unmatched junction bases: 3. The V gene's germline CDR1 is SGHTA and CDR2 FQGNSA. This CDR3 is built from 14 residues. CDR3 protein: CASSPGQTYNEQFF. Written as DNA, the CDR3 is TGTGCCAGCAGCCCGGGACAGACCTACAATGAGCAGTTCTTC.

This clonotype has at least ten counts. The chain joins TRBV12-3 or TRBV12-4 to TRBJ2-3; the match to TRBD2 covers 8 bases. CDR3 length equals 15 residues. Germline trimming cut 6 bases from V and 3 bases from J; bases unmatched to any gene: 8. DNA for the CDR3: TGTGCCAGCAGGCCCCCGGGACTAGAAACAGATACGCAGTATTTT. Its translation is CASRPPGLETDTQYF.

CDR3 DNA: TGTGCCGCTCCGCGGGACAGGGCCAACAATGAGCAGTTCTTC. Residues: CAAPRDRANNEQFF. The genes are TRBV7-9 and TRBJ2-1; 9 nucleotides agree with TRBD1. This CDR3 comprises 14 residues. After removal of 11 bases from V and 5 bases from J, the junction contained 10 bases not matched to a gene. In germline, CDR1 is SEHNR, CDR2 FQNEAQ (reference sequence).

This clonotype was picked up a small number of times. The chain has TRBV6-2 or TRBV6-3 and TRBJ1-5; no clear D. V was pared by 4 bases and J by 0 bases, with 7 bases between. CDR1 MNHEY and CDR2 SVGEGT come from the germline V gene. The CDR3 length is 14 residues. The CDR3 loop reads CASSSLASNQPQHF. CDR3 nucleotide sequence: TGTGCCAGCAGTTCCTTAGCTAGCAATCAGCCCCAGCATTTT.

There are a few counts of this clonotype. The J gene is TRBJ1-2, the V gene TRBV29-1; perhaps TRBD1 as D (5 bases). Germline V gene lookup returns CDR1 SQVTM and CDR2 ANQGSEA. This CDR3 contains 12 residues. The V end was cut by 7 bases, the J end by 8 bases, with 17 bases between. In DNA, the CDR3 is TGCAGCGCTCCTAAACCGACAGTCGGCTACACCTTC. Its translation is CSAPKPTVGYTF.

This sequence joins TRBV25-1 and TRBJ2-6; maybe TRBD1 (6 bases). Trimming took off 4 bases at V and 3 bases at J, with 10 bases between the two ends. CDR3 length: 15 residues. Germline CDR1 MGHDK, CDR2 SYGVNS. The CDR3 DNA sequence: TGTGCCAGCAGTGGGGCAGGGGTTGGGGCCAACGTCCTGACTTTC. Its protein is CASSGAGVGANVLTF.

This rearrangement joins TRBV5-1 to TRBJ1-1; no definite D call. CDR1 is SGHRS and CDR2 is YFSETQ in the germline V gene. The CDR3 loop spans 11 amino acids. Trimming shortened V by 0 bases and J by 7 bases, and 4 bases separated the two germline ends. This chain's CDR3 is CASSLAGEAFF. The DNA of the CDR3 is TGCGCCAGCAGCTTGGCGGGTGAAGCTTTCTTT.

The CDR3 nucleotides read TGCAGTGCTAGCGACGGACGAACGCAGTATTTT. It codes for CSASDGRTQYF. The rearrangement links TRBV20-1 to TRBJ2-3; the D is unclear. V lost 3 bases to trimming and J lost 9 bases, with 10 bases between them. CDR3 length: 11 residues. Germline loops: CDR1 DFQATT, CDR2 SNEGSKA (reference sequence).

The sample holds many counts of this clonotype. The chain is built from TRBV5-1 and TRBJ2-1; tentative D call: TRBD1 (6 bases). Germline V gene data show CDR1 as SGHRS and CDR2 as YFSETQ. Between the trimmed V and J ends, which lost 4 bases and 6 bases, there was a span of 8 bases. The CDR3 length is 12 residues. In nucleotides, the CDR3 is TGCGCCAGCAGCCCGGACAGCAATGAGCAGTTCTTC. As protein: CASSPDSNEQFF.

This clonotype was seen a handful of times. The chain carries TRBV20-1 and TRBJ1-5; no clear D gene. The CDR3 loop spans 14 amino acids. Germline CDR1 and CDR2: DFQATT and SNEGSKA (reference sequence). Trimming pared 6 bases from V and 5 bases from J, leaving 17 bases between. The CDR3 sequence is CSAVKGKADQPQHF. The CDR3 region has the DNA TGCAGTGCGGTAAAAGGGAAGGCAGATCAGCCCCAGCATTTT.

This clonotype showed up just a few times. This chain links TRBV27 with TRBJ1-6, with D possibly TRBD1 on 6 matching bases. Trimming removed 5 bases from V and 6 bases from J, with 14 bases in between. CDR3 length: 15 amino acids. Germline CDR1 reads MNHEY; CDR2 reads SMNVEV (reference sequence). The chain's CDR3 is CASSRQATANSPLHF. CDR3 nucleotide sequence: TGTGCCAGCAGTCGACAGGCTACTGCTAATTCACCCCTCCACTTT.

This clonotype was seen a handful of times. This rearrangement joins TRBV4-1 to TRBJ2-7; weak D call: TRBD2 (7 bases). Trimming shortened V by 0 bases and J by 7 bases, and 16 bases separated the two germline ends. Germline V gives CDR1 MGHRA, CDR2 YSYEKL. The CDR3 has 15 residues. Here the CDR3 DNA reads TGCGCCAGCAGCCAAGACGGGGGGCAGGGTCGGGAGCAGTACTTC. Translated: CASSQDGGQGREQYF.

This clonotype was detected only a few times. The chain has TRBV4-1 and TRBJ2-1; unclear D gene. Trimming shortened V by 1 base and J by 8 bases, and 15 bases separated the two germline ends. This CDR3 is 15 amino acids long. Germline loops: CDR1 MGHRA, CDR2 YSYEKL. The CDR3, as DNA: TGCGCCAGCAGCCAAGGTTGGAGCGCCGTTTATGAGCAGTTCTTC. This encodes CASSQGWSAVYEQFF.